This T cell receptor (beta chain) was sequenced in a study of blood T cell repertoires in COVID-19 (dated by TCRdb to the early 2020s). Background on the whole study: The collaborator samples originated in the United States, Italy and Spain and spanned the acute and convalescent phases of COVID-19. The prospective study material was composed of cDNA or gDNA derived from T cells, B-cell-depleted T cells, or PBMCs. Subjects who had been exposed to COVID-19, were actively infected with it, or had recovered from it provided the deeply sampled blood TCRbeta repertoires that made up the dataset. The repertoires were released in a freely available public database intended as a resource for research on the immune response to SARS-CoV-2. Samples came from the ongoing ImmuneRACE study (first 160 participants) plus 1,254 subjects from 6 global collaborators. Nearly every sample came with metadata listing a de-identified subject ID, COVID-19 status, age in years and sex. Where available, HLA class I and class II types were taken from metadata supplied by the sample provider and were not determined by assay-based typing. Paper-wide results and their limitations: Clinical and demographic metadata were provided uncurated, with the amount varying by source and participant.

One collaborating source in Seattle enrolled patients while the patients were actively infected and followed the patients over time throughout the course of disease. The collaborating institutions used their own protocols to collect whole blood in K2EDTA tubes. For TCRbeta analysis, collaborators shipped samples as frozen whole blood, isolated PBMCs, or DNA extracted from either of those sample types. The CDR1 and CDR2 encoded by the germline V gene (reference sequence) are WNHNN and SYGVQD. The CDR3 starts with the cysteine, ends with the phenylalanine, and has 13 residues. The retained sequence is limited to the CDR3, 39 bases, with the frame set at the first base. V lost 3 bases and J lost 3 bases; the stretch between them is 7 bases long. The immunoSEQ Assay, a bias-controlled multiplex PCR, was used to amplify TCRbeta CDR3 regions from genomic DNA. The authors' analysis ran thus. The number of nucleated cells in each sample was estimated by amplification of reference gene primers within the assay. To quantify the absolute abundance of each unique TCRbeta CDR3 rearrangement, sequence reads were collapsed and filtered. For each sample, productive Simpson clonality was calculated as the square root of Simpson's diversity index over productive rearrangements. TCRdb retrieved this table from immuneACCESS and kept in-frame rearrangements only. Not all clones are present; in checked studies, unresolved V genes account for under half, and no reason is known for the remainder. V and J calls and clone size are as listed in that table; D and trimming were resolved from the DNA. The sample yields about 170,000 clones; 84% were counted once. Approximately 2.6% of the sample lies in the top ten.

In the case of this clone: Its recognized antigen is unknown. No much larger clonotype is one base removed from it; base qualities were not supplied.

The receptor chain draws on TRBV10-1 and TRBJ2-3; the D gene is possibly TRBD1, with 5 bases matching. Sequencing was done on a sample of peripheral blood. The receptor's source is a woman of 80 years or more with COVID-19, enrolled during active disease. The CDR3 reads CASSEDSTDTQYF. The DNA sequence reads TGCGCCAGCAGTGAAGACAGTACAGATACGCAGTATTTT.